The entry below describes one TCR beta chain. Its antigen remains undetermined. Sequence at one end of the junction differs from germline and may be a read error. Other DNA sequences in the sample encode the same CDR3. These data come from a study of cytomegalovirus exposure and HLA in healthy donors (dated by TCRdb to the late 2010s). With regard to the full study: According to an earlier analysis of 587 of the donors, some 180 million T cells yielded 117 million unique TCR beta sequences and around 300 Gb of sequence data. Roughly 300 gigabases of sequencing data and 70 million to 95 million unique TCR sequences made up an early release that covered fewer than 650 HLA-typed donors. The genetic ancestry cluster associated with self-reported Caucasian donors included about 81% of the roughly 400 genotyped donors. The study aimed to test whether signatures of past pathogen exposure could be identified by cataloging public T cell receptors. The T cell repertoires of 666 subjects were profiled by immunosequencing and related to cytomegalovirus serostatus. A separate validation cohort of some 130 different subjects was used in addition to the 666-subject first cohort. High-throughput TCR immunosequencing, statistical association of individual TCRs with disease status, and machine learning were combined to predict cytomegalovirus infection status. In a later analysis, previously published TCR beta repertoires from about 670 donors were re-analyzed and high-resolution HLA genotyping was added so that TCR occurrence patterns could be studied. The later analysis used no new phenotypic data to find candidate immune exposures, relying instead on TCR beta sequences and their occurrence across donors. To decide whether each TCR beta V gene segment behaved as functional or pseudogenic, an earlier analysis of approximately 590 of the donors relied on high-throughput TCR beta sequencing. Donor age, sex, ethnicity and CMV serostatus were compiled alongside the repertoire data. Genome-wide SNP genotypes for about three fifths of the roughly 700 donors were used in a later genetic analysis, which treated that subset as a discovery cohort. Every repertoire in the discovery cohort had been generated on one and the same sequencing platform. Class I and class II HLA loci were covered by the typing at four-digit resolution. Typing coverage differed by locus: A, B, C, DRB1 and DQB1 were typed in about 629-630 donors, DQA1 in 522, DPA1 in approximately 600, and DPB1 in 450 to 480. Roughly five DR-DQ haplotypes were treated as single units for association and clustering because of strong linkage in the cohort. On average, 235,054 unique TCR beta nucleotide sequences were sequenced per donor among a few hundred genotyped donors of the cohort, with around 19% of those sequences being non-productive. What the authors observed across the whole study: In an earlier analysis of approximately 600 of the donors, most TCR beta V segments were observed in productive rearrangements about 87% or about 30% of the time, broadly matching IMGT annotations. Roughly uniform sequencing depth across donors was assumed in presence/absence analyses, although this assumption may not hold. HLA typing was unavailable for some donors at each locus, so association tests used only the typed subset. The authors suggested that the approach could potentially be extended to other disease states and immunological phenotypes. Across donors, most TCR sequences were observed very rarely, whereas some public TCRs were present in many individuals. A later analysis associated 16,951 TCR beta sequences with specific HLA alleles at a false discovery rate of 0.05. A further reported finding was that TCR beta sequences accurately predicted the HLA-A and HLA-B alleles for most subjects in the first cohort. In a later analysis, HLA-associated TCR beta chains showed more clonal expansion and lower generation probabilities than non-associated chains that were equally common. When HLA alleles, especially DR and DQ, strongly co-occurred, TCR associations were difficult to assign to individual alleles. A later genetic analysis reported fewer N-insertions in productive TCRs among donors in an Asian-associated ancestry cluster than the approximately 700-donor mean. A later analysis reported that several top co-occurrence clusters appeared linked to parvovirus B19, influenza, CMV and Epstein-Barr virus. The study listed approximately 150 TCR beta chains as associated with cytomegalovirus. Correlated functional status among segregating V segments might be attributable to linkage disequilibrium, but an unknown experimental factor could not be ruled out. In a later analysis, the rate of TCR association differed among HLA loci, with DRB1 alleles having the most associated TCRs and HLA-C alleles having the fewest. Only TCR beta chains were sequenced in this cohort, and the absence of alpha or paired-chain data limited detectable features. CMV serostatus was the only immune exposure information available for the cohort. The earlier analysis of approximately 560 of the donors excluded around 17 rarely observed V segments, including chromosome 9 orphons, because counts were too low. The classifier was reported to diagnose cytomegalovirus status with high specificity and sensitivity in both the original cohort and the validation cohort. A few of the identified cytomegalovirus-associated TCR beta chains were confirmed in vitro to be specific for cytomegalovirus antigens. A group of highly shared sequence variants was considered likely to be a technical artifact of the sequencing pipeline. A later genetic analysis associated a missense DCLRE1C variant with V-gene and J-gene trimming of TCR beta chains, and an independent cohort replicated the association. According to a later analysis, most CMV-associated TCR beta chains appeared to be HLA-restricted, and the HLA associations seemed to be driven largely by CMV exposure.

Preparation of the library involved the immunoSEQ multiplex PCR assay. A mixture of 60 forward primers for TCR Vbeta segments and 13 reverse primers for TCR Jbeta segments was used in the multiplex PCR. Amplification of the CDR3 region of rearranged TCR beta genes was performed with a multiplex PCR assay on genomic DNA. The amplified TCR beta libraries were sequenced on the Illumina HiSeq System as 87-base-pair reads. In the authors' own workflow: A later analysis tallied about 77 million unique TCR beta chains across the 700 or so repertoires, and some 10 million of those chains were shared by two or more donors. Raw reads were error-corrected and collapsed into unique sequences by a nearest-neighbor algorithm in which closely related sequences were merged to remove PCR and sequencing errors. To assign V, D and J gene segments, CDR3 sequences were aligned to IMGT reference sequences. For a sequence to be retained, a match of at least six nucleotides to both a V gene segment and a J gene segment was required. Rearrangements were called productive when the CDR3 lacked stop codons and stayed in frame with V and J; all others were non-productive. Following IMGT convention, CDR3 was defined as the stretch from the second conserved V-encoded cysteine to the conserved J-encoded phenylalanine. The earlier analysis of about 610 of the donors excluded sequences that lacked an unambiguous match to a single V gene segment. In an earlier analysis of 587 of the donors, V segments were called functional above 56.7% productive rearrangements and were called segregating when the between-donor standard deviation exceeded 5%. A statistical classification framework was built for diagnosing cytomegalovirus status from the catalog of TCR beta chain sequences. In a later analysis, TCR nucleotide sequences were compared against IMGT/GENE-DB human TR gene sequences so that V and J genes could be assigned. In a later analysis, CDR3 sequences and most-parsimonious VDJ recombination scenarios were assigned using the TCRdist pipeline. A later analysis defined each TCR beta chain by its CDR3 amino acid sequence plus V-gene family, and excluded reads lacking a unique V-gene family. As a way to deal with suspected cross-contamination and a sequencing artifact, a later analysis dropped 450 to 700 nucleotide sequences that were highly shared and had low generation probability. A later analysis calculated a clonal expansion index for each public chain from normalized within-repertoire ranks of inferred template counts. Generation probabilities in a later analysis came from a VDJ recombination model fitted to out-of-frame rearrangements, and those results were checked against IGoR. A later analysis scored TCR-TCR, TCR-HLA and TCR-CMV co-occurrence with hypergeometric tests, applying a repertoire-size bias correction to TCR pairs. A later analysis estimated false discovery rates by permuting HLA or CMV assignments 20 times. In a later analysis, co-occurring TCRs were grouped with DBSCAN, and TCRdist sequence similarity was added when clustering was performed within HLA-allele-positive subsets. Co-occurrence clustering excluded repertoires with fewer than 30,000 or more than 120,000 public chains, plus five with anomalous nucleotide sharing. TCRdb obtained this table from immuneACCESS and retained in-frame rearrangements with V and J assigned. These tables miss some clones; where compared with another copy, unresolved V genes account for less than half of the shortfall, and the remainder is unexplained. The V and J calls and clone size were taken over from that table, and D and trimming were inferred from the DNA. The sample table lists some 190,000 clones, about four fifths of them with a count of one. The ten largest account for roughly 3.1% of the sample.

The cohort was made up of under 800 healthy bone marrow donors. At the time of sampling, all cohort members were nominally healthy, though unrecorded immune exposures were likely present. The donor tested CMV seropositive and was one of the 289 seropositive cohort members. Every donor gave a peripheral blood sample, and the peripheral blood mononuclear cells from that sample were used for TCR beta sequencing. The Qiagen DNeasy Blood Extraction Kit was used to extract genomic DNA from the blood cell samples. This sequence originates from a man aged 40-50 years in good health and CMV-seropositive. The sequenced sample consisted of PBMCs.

The CDR3 reads as follows: CASSQETSGSDEQYF. The DNA sequence is given as TGTGCCAGCAGCCAAGAAACTAGCGGGAGTGACGAGCAGTACTTC. The V gene is TRBV4-1 and the J gene is TRBJ2-7, with 11 bases in between that match TRBD2. From the cysteine up to the phenylalanine, the CDR3 has a length of 15 residues. Of all the DNA, just the CDR3 is kept, 45 bases in frame from base 1. In the germline V gene, CDR1 corresponds to MGHRA and CDR2 to YSYEKL.